The sequence of this T cell receptor (beta chain) was determined in a study of blood T cell repertoires in COVID-19. Study information: The study drew acute and convalescent COVID-19 samples from the United States, Italy and Spain. T cells, B-cell-depleted T cells, or PBMCs supplied cDNA or gDNA.

The CDR3 runs 13 residues. J gave up 5 bases and V 6 bases, and 5 bases lay outside the gene matches. In the original analysis: Cell counts per sample came from amplifying reference gene primers. The table came from immunoSEQ multiplex PCR; TCRdb's copy has only in-frame clones and leaves some out. D and trimming come from the DNA, and the V and J calls and clone size come from that table. The sample records about 47,000 clones, about 81% being singletons. V usage is TRBV12-3 or TRBV12-4 and J usage is TRBJ1-2; TRBD1 agrees at 8 bases. Source material: peripheral blood. This TCR came from a human donor with acute or convalescent COVID-19. The donor label of this sample is uncertain. The CDR3 nucleotides read TGTGCCAGCAGGATGACAGGGGAATATGGCTACACCTTC. Protein: CASRMTGEYGYTF.